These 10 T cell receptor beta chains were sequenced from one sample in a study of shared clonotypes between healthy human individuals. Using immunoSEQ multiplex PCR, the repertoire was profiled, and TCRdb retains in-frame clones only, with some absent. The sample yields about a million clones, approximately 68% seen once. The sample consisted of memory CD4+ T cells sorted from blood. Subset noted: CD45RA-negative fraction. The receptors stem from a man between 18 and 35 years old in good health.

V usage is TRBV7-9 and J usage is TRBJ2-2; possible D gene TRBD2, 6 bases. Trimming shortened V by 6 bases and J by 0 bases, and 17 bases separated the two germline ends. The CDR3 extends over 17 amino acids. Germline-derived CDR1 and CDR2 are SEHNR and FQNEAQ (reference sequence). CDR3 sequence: CASRSNSLAPNTGELFF. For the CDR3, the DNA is TGTGCCAGCAGATCTAACTCACTAGCTCCGAACACCGGGGAGCTGTTTTTT. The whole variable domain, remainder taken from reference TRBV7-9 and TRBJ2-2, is DTGVSQNPRHKITKRGQNVTFRCDPISEHNRLYWYRQTLGQGPEFLTYFQNEAQLEKSRLLSDRFSAERPKGSFSTLEIQRTEQGDSAMYLCASRSNSLAPNTGELFFGEGSRLTVL.

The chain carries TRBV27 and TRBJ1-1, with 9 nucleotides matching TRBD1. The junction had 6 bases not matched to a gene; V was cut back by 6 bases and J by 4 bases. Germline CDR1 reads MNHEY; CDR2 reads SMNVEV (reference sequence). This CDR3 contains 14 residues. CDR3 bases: TGTGCCAGCAGCCGGGACAGGGCGGGCACTGAAGCTTTCTTT. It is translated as CASSRDRAGTEAFF.

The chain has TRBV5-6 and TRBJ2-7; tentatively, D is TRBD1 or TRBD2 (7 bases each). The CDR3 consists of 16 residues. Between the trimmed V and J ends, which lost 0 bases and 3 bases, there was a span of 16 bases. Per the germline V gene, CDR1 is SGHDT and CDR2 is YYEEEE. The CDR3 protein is CASSLGLAGGDYEQYF. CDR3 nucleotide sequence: TGTGCCAGCAGCTTGGGGTTGGCAGGGGGGGACTACGAGCAGTACTTC. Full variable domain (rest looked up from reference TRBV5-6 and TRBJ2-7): DAGVTQSPTHLIKTRGQQVTLRCSPKSGHDTVSWYQQALGQGPQFIFQYYEEEERQRGNFPDRFSGHQFPNYSSELNVNALLLGDSALYLCASSLGLAGGDYEQYFGPGTRLTVT.

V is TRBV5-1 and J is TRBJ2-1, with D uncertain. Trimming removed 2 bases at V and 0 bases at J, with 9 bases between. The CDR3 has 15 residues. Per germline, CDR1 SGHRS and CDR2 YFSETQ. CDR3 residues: CASSLTWDSYNEQFF. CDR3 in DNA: TGCGCCAGCAGCTTAACCTGGGACTCCTACAATGAGCAGTTCTTC.

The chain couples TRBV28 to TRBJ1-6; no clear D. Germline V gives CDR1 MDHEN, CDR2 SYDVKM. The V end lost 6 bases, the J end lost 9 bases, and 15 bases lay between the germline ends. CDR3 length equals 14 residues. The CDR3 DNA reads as TGTGCCAGCAGCCCCGGGCCTGGCAGTTCACCCCTCCACTTT. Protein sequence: CASSPGPGSSPLHF.

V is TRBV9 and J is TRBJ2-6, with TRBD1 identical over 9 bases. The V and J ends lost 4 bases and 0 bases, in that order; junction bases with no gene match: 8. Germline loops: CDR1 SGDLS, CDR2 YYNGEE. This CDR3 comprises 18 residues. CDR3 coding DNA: TGTGCCAGCAGCCCACCCCCGACAGGGGGCTCTGGGGCCAACGTCCTGACTTTC. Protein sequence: CASSPPPTGGSGANVLTF.

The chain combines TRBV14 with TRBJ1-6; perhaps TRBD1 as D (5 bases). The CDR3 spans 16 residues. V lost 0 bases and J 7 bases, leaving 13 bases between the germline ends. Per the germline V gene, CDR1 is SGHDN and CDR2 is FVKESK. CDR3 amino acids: CASSQDRVQANSPLHF. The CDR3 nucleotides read TGTGCCAGCAGCCAAGATCGTGTACAGGCAAATTCACCCCTCCACTTT.

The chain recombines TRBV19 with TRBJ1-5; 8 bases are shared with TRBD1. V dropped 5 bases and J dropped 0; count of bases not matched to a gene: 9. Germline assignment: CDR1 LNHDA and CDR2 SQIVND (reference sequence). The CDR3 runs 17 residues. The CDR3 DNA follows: TGTGCCAGTAGTCCGGGACAGGAGTTATATAGCAATCAGCCCCAGCATTTT. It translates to CASSPGQELYSNQPQHF. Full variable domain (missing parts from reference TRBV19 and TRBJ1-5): DGGITQSPKYLFRKEGQNVTLSCEQNLNHDAMYWYRQDPGQGLRLIYYSQIVNDFQKGDIAEGYSVSREKKESFPLTVTSAQKNPTAFYLCASSPGQELYSNQPQHFGDGTRLSIL.

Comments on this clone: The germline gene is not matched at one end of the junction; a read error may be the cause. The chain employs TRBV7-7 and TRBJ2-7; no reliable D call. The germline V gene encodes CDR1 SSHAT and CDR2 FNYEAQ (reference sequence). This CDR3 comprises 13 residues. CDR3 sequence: CASSSDVLREQYF. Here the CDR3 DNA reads TGTGCTAGCAGCTCGGACGTCTTACGCGAGCAGTACTTC. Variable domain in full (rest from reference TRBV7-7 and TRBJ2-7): GAGVSQSPRYKVTKRGQDVTLRCDPISSHATLYWYQQALGQGPEFLTYFNYEAQPDKSGLPSDRFSAERPEGSISTLTIQRTEQRDSAMYRCASSSDVLREQYFGPGTRLTVT.

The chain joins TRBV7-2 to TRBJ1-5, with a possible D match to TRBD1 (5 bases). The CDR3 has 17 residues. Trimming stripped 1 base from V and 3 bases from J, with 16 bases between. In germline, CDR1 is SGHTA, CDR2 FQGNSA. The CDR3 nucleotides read TGTGCCAGCAGCTTAGTCTTCGGGGGGTCGTTCAATCAGCCCCAGCATTTT. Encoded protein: CASSLVFGGSFNQPQHF.